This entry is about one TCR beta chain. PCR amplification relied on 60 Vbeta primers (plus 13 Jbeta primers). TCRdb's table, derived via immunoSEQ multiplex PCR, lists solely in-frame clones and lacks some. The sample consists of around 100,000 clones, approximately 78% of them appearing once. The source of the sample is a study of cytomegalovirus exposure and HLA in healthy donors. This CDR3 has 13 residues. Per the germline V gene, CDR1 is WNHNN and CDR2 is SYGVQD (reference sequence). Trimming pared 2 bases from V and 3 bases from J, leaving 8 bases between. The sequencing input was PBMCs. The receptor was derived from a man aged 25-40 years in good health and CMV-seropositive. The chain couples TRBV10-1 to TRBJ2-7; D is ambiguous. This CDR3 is CASSEDINYEQYF. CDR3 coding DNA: TGCGCCAGCAGTGAGGACATAAACTACGAGCAGTACTTC.